The TCR beta chain under discussion was sequenced for a study of beta chain features in type 1 diabetes. Of note for this clone: Its antigen is as yet unknown.

Reverse transcribing all isolated RNA meant expressed TCRB transcripts were sequenced. Clones were read by immunoSEQ multiplex PCR, and TCRdb kept only the in-frame ones, dropping some. The sample has 300,000 to 350,000 clones, approximately 15% seen once. General study points: Patients showed naive, central memory and Treg TCRB repertoires that appeared more similar than those of healthy donors. A moderate, significant TCRB CDR3 shortening appeared in type 1 diabetes across four CD4+ subsets. More deletions and fewer insertions at VDJ junctions were seen in type 1 diabetes patients.

Germline CDR1 and CDR2: MDHEN and SYDVKM. The V and J ends lost 11 bases and 3 bases respectively, with 20 bases between them. The CDR3 is made up of 15 amino acids. The rearrangement uses TRBV28 and TRBJ1-5, with D perhaps TRBD1 (6 bases). This TCR was sampled from a woman aged 18-29 years with type 1 diabetes. Material for sequencing was naive CD4+ T cells from blood. This CDR3 is CAGSTPQGNNQPQHF. CDR3 bases: TGTGCCGGGTCCACGCCACAGGGAAACAATCAGCCCCAGCATTTT.